A single sample gave rise to the 32 T cell receptor beta chains below, sequenced in a study of cytomegalovirus exposure and HLA in healthy donors. The PCR made use of 60 Vbeta and 13 Jbeta primers. Using immunoSEQ multiplex PCR, the repertoire was profiled, and TCRdb retains in-frame clones only, with some absent. Reported are roughly 42,000 clones; the ten largest clones contain over 1%. The sequenced sample was PBMCs. These receptors came from a man in his thirties or forties in good health and CMV-seronegative.

This chain joins TRBV5-1 and TRBJ2-1; 8 bases line up with TRBD2. The germline V gene has CDR1 SGHRS and CDR2 YFSETQ. V lost 1 base, J lost 9 bases, and 9 bases stayed unmatched. The CDR3 covers 15 residues. The CDR3 is CASSLCSGGLCEQFF. In DNA, the CDR3 is TGCGCCAGCAGCTTGTGTTCGGGGGGGCTATGTGAGCAGTTCTTC.

The chain uses TRBV4-2 and TRBJ2-7; TRBD1 aligns across 7 bases. The ends lost 0 bases at V and 3 bases at J; junction bases unmatched: 8. Germline V gene sequence: CDR1 LGHNA, CDR2 YNFKEQ. CDR3 length: 16 residues. The CDR3 DNA reads TGTGCCAGCAGCCAAGATTTTTATACAGGGGACTACGAGCAGTACTTC. It is translated as CASSQDFYTGDYEQYF.

V gene TRBV6-1 combines with J gene TRBJ1-1, with 8 bases fitting TRBD1. V gave up 1 base and J gave up 7 bases; unmatched junction bases: 8. The CDR3 length is 15 residues. Germline V lookup: CDR1 MNHNS, CDR2 SASEGT. Written as DNA, the CDR3 is TGTGCCAGCAGTGAAGTTAGGACAGGGAGGGGTGAAGCTTTCTTT. It codes for CASSEVRTGRGEAFF.

CDR3 sequence: CASSYGGRGRANVLTF. The CDR3 DNA is TGTGCCAGCAGTTATGGAGGGAGAGGAAGGGCCAACGTCCTGACTTTC. The chain is built from TRBV6-5 and TRBJ2-6; tentatively, D is TRBD2 (6 bases). Trimming removed 3 bases at V and 5 bases at J, with 14 bases between. The CDR3 is 16 residues long. Germline CDR1 and CDR2: MNHEY and SVGAGI.

V usage is TRBV4-3 and J usage is TRBJ2-1; D might be TRBD1 (5 bases). CDR1 and CDR2 from the germline V gene are LGHNA and YSLEER. V was cut by 0 bases and J by 6 bases, with 18 bases left in between. This CDR3 region has 17 residues. The CDR3 loop reads CASSQELRAHGANEQFF. CDR3 DNA: TGCGCCAGCAGCCAAGAACTAAGGGCTCATGGGGCCAATGAGCAGTTCTTC.

As to this clone: The junction does not match germline at one end; this may be a read error. V and J are TRBV30 and TRBJ1-1; 7 bases are shared with TRBD1. The CDR3 is 15 amino acids. Germline assignment: CDR1 GTSNPN and CDR2 SVGIG (reference sequence). The CDR3 region is CAGSPPTGRRTEAFF. Written as DNA, the CDR3 is TGTGCCGGGAGTCCCCCGACAGGGAGAAGGACTGAAGCTTTCTTT.

The V gene is TRBV7-3, the J gene TRBJ2-2; TRBD1 is a possible D gene (5 bases). Per the germline V gene, CDR1 is SGHTA and CDR2 is FQGTGA. The CDR3 sequence is 13 residues long. V was shortened by 6 bases and J by 5 bases, with 10 bases between the two germline ends. In DNA form, the CDR3 reads TGTGCCAGCAGTCCCCCAGGGACCGGGGAGCTGTTTTTT. It codes for CASSPPGTGELFF. Full variable domain (remainder filled in from reference TRBV7-3 and TRBJ2-2): GAGVSQTPSNKVTEKGKYVELRCDPISGHTALYWYRQSLGQGPEFLIYFQGTGAADDSGLPNDRFFAVRPEGSVSTLKIQRTERGDSAVYLCASSPPGTGELFFGEGSRLTVL.

Regarding this clone: Distinct nucleotide sequences in the sample also encode this CDR3. The chain links TRBV25-1 to TRBJ1-5, with D possibly TRBD1 on 6 matching bases. The CDR3 loop spans 15 amino acids. CDR1 MGHDK and CDR2 SYGVNS come from the germline V gene. The V gene lost 5 bases and the J gene lost 4 bases, with 15 bases spanning the gap. In nucleotides, the CDR3 is TGTGCCAGCAGTCCCAGGGGCCAAGGAAATCAGCCCCAGCATTTT. Translated: CASSPRGQGNQPQHF.

The rearrangement links TRBV5-4 to TRBJ2-7; 8 bases fit TRBD1. Trimming cost V 0 bases and J 4 bases; bases outside gene matches: 3. The CDR3 loop spans 14 amino acids. The germline V gene encodes CDR1 SGHNT and CDR2 YYREEE (reference sequence). As DNA, the CDR3 is TGTGCCAGCAGCTTGGCAGGGGGCAGGTACGAGCAGTACTTC. The encoded protein is CASSLAGGRYEQYF.

The gene calls are TRBV7-9 and TRBJ1-2; tentative D call: TRBD1 (5 bases). Trimming removed 2 bases from V and 3 bases from J, with 10 bases in between. CDR3 length: 14 amino acids. CDR1 and CDR2 (germline): SEHNR, FQNEAQ (reference sequence). The CDR3 region has the DNA TGTGCCAGCAGCTTACCGGACACGGACTATGGCTACACCTTC. Amino acid sequence: CASSLPDTDYGYTF.

This chain uses TRBV11-2 with TRBJ2-7, with TRBD1 identical over 8 bases. The V gene's germline CDR1 is SGHAT and CDR2 FQNNGV. Germline trimming cut 5 bases from V and 3 bases from J; bases unmatched to any gene: 9. The CDR3 spans 15 residues. CDR3 DNA sequence: TGTGCCAGCAGCCCAACAACAGGGGGAGTCTACGAGCAGTACTTC. Its protein is CASSPTTGGVYEQYF.

The rearrangement uses TRBV6-5 and TRBJ2-7, with 7 bases that match TRBD2. This CDR3 is built from 14 residues. Germline-derived CDR1 and CDR2 are MNHEY and SVGAGI. V lost 2 bases and J lost 3; bases outside the gene matches: 4. The DNA of the CDR3 is TGTGCCAGCAGTTACCCAGGGAGGGGCTACGAGCAGTACTTC. Translating gives CASSYPGRGYEQYF.

The rearrangement links TRBV6-6 to TRBJ1-2, with D perhaps matching TRBD1 (6 bases). The germline V and J ends were trimmed by 0 bases and 0 bases, with 8 bases remaining between them. CDR3 length: 15 amino acids. Germline loops: CDR1 MNHNY, CDR2 SVGAGI (reference sequence). The CDR3 DNA reads TGTGCCAGCAGTTACTCCGGGACAACTAACTATGGCTACACCTTC. Protein sequence: CASSYSGTTNYGYTF.

The rearrangement joins TRBV9 to TRBJ2-1, with 10 bases that match TRBD1. The V gene's germline CDR1 is SGDLS and CDR2 YYNGEE. The CDR3 runs to 17 residues. With 0 bases clipped from V and 8 bases from J, the junction kept 11 bases outside the gene matches. The CDR3 DNA sequence: TGTGCCAGCAGCGTAGCTTGGGGGGGGACAGGGGTTGATGAGCAGTTCTTC. It specifies CASSVAWGGTGVDEQFF.

The J gene is TRBJ2-7, the V gene TRBV7-2, with D possibly matching TRBD2 (6 bases). Germline V gene sequence: CDR1 SGHTA, CDR2 FQGNSA. V was shortened by 4 bases and J by 6 bases, with 13 bases between the two germline ends. The CDR3 consists of 13 residues. DNA for the CDR3: TGTGCCAGCAGCTCTATGACTAGTAGCGAGCAGTACTTC. Residues: CASSSMTSSEQYF.

The rearrangement links TRBV5-1 to TRBJ1-5, with TRBD1 matching over 7 bases. Trimming took 4 bases from V and 3 from J; bases not matched to a gene: 7. In germline, CDR1 is SGHRS, CDR2 YFSETQ. The CDR3 extends over 15 amino acids. As DNA, the CDR3 is TGCGCCAGCAGCCCAGAGACAGGGAACAATCAGCCCCAGCATTTT. Amino acid sequence: CASSPETGNNQPQHF.

The J gene is TRBJ1-1, the V gene TRBV6-1, with unresolved D. Germline V gene sequence: CDR1 MNHNS, CDR2 SASEGT. V lost 8 bases and J 5 bases, leaving 12 bases between the germline ends. This CDR3 contains 12 residues. The CDR3 loop reads CASGRGGTEAFF. The CDR3 DNA is TGTGCCAGCGGACGGGGAGGGACTGAAGCTTTCTTT.

V is TRBV6-1 and J is TRBJ2-2; TRBD2 matches 12 bases. CDR3 length: 16 residues. The junction had 4 bases not matched to a gene; V was cut back by 4 bases and J by 4 bases. In germline, CDR1 is MNHNS, CDR2 SASEGT. The CDR3 region is CASSGLAGGGTGELFF. The DNA for the CDR3 is TGTGCCAGCAGTGGGCTAGCGGGAGGGGGCACCGGGGAGCTGTTTTTT.

V gene TRBV6-6 combines with J gene TRBJ2-1; D unclear. Looked up from germline, CDR1 is MNHNY and CDR2 is SVGAGI (reference sequence). The V end was cut by 4 bases, the J end by 4 bases, with 11 bases between. CDR3 size: 14 residues. CDR3 loop: CASSSALDYNEQFF. DNA of the CDR3: TGTGCCAGCAGTTCAGCTCTAGATTACAATGAGCAGTTCTTC.

The chain has TRBV4-1 and TRBJ1-1; unclear D gene. The germline gives CDR1 MGHRA, CDR2 YSYEKL. The CDR3 spans 17 residues. Trimming left V 1 base short and J 1 base short, with 16 bases between. In DNA form, the CDR3 reads TGCGCCAGCAGCCAAGGGTCCCGGGGAAGCGGGAACACTGAAGCTTTCTTT. Its protein is CASSQGSRGSGNTEAFF.

This chain links TRBV6-1 with TRBJ1-5; possibly TRBD1 for D (6 bases). This CDR3 is 14 amino acids long. Germline CDR1 is MNHNS and CDR2 is SASEGT. V was clipped by 6 bases and J by 3 bases, with 12 bases between them. CDR3 loop: CASRVQGANQPQHF. As DNA, the CDR3 is TGTGCCAGCAGGGTACAGGGCGCCAATCAGCCCCAGCATTTT.

The chain couples TRBV7-9 to TRBJ1-2; possibly TRBD1 for D (6 bases). Germline V CDR1 and CDR2: SEHNR, FQNEAQ (reference sequence). Trimming removed 5 bases from V and 4 bases from J, with 23 bases in between. The CDR3 is made up of 17 amino acids. The CDR3 sequence is CASSTPSWDTVPYGYTF. CDR3 DNA: TGTGCCAGCAGCACCCCGAGCTGGGACACAGTACCCTATGGCTACACCTTC.

The rearrangement uses TRBV6-5 and TRBJ2-7; 7 bases agree with TRBD2. V gave up 6 bases and J gave up 2 bases; unmatched junction bases: 4. This CDR3 has 13 amino acids. Germline CDR1 MNHEY, CDR2 SVGAGI. CDR3: CASSPGTTYEQYF. The CDR3 DNA sequence: TGTGCCAGCAGCCCCGGGACTACCTACGAGCAGTACTTC.

This rearrangement joins TRBV4-1 to TRBJ1-2; possible D gene TRBD1, 5 bases. CDR1 is MGHRA and CDR2 is YSYEKL in the germline V gene. The CDR3 contains 17 residues. The V gene lost 0 bases and the J gene lost 3 bases, with 17 bases spanning the gap. DNA for the CDR3: TGCGCCAGCAGCCAAGAAGTTGGAACAGGTGGCCACTATGGCTACACCTTC. Its protein is CASSQEVGTGGHYGYTF.

The V and J genes are TRBV4-3 and TRBJ2-7, with D maybe TRBD1 (5 bases). The CDR3 has 15 amino acids. Trimming took 1 base from V and 2 from J, leaving 12 bases between them. Germline-derived CDR1 and CDR2 are LGHNA and YSLEER. CDR3 in amino acids: CASSQGRAGPYEQYF. The DNA for the CDR3 is TGCGCCAGCAGCCAAGGTCGGGCAGGGCCCTACGAGCAGTACTTC.

V is TRBV29-1 and J is TRBJ2-1, with 7 nucleotides matching TRBD1. Losses at the gene ends were 6 bases for V and 2 bases for J; bases not matched to a gene: 4. Germline V lookup: CDR1 SQVTM, CDR2 ANQGSEA. CDR3 length: 13 residues. The CDR3 region has the DNA TGCAGCGTGGGGACAGCCACCTACAATGAGCAGTTCTTC. Protein product: CSVGTATYNEQFF.

V and J are TRBV5-1 and TRBJ2-7; TRBD2 agrees at 14 bases. Germline assignment: CDR1 SGHRS and CDR2 YFSETQ. This CDR3 comprises 18 residues. Trimming cost V 1 base and J 2 bases; bases outside gene matches: 8. This CDR3 reads CASSLSGTSGSRTYEQYF. DNA for the CDR3: TGCGCCAGCAGCTTGTCCGGGACTAGCGGGAGTAGGACCTACGAGCAGTACTTC.

The genes are TRBV25-1 and TRBJ2-1, with TRBD1 as a possible D gene (5 bases). Germline-derived CDR1 and CDR2 are MGHDK and SYGVNS. V was shortened by 0 bases and J by 3 bases, with 15 bases between the two germline ends. The CDR3 length is 17 residues. The CDR3 bases are TGTGCCAGCAGTGAATACCCAAGCAGGGCAAACTACAATGAGCAGTTCTTC. Its translation: CASSEYPSRANYNEQFF.

This rearrangement joins TRBV6-6 to TRBJ2-7, with D possibly matching TRBD2 (6 bases). The germline V gene has CDR1 MNHNY and CDR2 SVGAGI (reference sequence). V shed 5 bases and J shed 3 bases, with 8 bases lying between them. CDR3 length equals 12 residues. CDR3 amino acids: CASSPGVYEQYF. In DNA, the CDR3 is TGTGCCAGCAGTCCGGGGGTCTACGAGCAGTACTTC.

The gene calls are TRBV5-1 and TRBJ1-1, with D possibly TRBD1 on 6 matching bases. Per the germline V gene, CDR1 is SGHRS and CDR2 is YFSETQ. The V end lost 4 bases, the J end lost 4 bases, and 17 bases lay between the germline ends. The CDR3 extends over 15 amino acids. The CDR3 bases are TGCGCCAGCAGCGTTACAGGGATGGGGGTCACTGAAGCTTTCTTT. Translating gives CASSVTGMGVTEAFF.

The chain links TRBV4-2 to TRBJ2-2, with D unresolved. Germline-derived CDR1 and CDR2 are LGHNA and YNFKEQ. V lost 4 bases, J lost 8 bases, and 14 bases lay in between. This CDR3 spans 14 amino acids. The CDR3 region is CASSPQPTVGELFF. The CDR3 DNA is TGTGCCAGCAGCCCCCAACCCACAGTGGGGGAGCTGTTTTTT.

The chain uses TRBV14 and TRBJ2-7; possibly TRBD1 for D (5 bases). This CDR3 is 13 amino acids long. V was pared by 4 bases and J by 2 bases, with 9 bases between. From germline, CDR1 is SGHDN and CDR2 FVKESK. CDR3 residues: CASSLNRPYEQYF. The CDR3 DNA sequence: TGTGCCAGCAGCCTGAACAGGCCCTACGAGCAGTACTTC.